Sequencing of this T cell receptor (beta chain) was carried out in a study of molecular identifiers for immune sequencing clone quantification. Points from the study as a whole: Sizes of highly expanded clones could be underestimated through identical TCRs sharing a barcode. Whereas naive cells kept under 1% of molecules in clones above 20 RNA copies, such clones held over 99% in effectors.

This clonotype was seen a handful of times. What it recognizes is unknown. The V segment lost 2 bases and the J segment 4 bases; nucleotides outside the gene matches: 9. CDR1 is MNHEY, CDR2 SVGAGI, per germline. The CDR3 loop spans 16 amino acids. One entry per CDR3 protein results from TCRdb running MiXCR on the PCR reads. Here the sample spans under 600,000 distinct CDR3 sequences, 25% being singletons. The source is a human donor in good health. Some libraries in this study had Jurkat cell RNA spiked in. Sample: naive CD8+ T cells from blood, with Jurkat cell RNA spiked in. The subset: FACS-sorted CD8+CD4-CCR7+CD45RA+ naive T cells. The genes are TRBV6-5 and TRBJ2-7; 9 nucleotides align to TRBD2. This CDR3 is CASSYGPSGIGYEQYF. The CDR3, as DNA: TGTGCCAGCAGTTACGGTCCTAGCGGGATAGGGTACGAGCAGTACTTC.